The present T cell receptor (beta chain) was sequenced within a study of cytomegalovirus exposure and HLA in healthy donors. The V segment lost 3 bases and the J segment 3 bases; nucleotides outside the gene matches: 13. This CDR3 contains 18 residues. Germline assignment: CDR1 SGHDT and CDR2 YYEEEE. With 60 Vbeta and 13 Jbeta primers, the PCR was carried out. Measured with immunoSEQ multiplex PCR; TCRdb has only the in-frame clones, and not every one. The data show hundreds of thousands of clones, with almost 70% seen just once and about 3% held by the top ten. Regarding this clone: Its antigen is unknown.

Findings and limits, study-wide: The authors considered a cluster of highly shared sequence variants likely to be a sequencing artifact. The study recorded about 150 TCR beta chains that were cytomegalovirus-associated. A later analysis associated under 20,000 TCR beta sequences with HLA alleles at a 0.05 false discovery rate.

What was sequenced was PBMCs. This sequence was found in a man aged 35 to 55 in good health and CMV-seropositive. The rearrangement joins TRBV5-6 to TRBJ1-1; the match to TRBD1 covers 11 bases. In DNA, the CDR3 is TGTGCCAGCAGCTCACGGAGGACAGGGGGCGCCCCGTACACTGAAGCTTTCTTT. It codes for CASSSRRTGGAPYTEAFF.